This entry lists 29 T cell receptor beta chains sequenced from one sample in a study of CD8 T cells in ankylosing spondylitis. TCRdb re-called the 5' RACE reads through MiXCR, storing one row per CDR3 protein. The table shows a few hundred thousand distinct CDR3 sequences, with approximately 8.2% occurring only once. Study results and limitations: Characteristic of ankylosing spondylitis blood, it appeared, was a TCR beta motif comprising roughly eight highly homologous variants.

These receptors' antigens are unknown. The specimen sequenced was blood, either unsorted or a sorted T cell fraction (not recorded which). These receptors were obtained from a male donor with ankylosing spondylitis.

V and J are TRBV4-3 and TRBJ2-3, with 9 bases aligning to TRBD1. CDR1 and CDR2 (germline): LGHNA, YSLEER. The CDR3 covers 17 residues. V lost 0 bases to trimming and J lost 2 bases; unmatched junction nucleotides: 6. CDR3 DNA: TGCGCCAGCAGCCAAGAGCCCGGGACAGGGTTCACAGATACGCAGTATTTT. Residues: CASSQEPGTGFTDTQYF.

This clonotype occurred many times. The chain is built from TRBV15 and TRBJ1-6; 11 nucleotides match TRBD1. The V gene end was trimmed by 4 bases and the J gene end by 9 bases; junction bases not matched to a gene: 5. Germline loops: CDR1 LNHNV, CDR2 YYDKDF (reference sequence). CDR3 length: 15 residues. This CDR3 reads CATSKGTGGISPLHF. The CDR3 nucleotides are TGTGCCACCAGCAAAGGGACAGGGGGTATTTCACCCCTCCACTTT. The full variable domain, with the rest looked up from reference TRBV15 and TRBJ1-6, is DAMVIQNPRYQVTQFGKPVTLSCSQTLNHNVMYWYQQKSSQAPKLLFHYYDKDFNNEADTPDNFQSRRPNTSFCFLDIRSPGLGDTAMYLCATSKGTGGISPLHFGNGTRLTVT.

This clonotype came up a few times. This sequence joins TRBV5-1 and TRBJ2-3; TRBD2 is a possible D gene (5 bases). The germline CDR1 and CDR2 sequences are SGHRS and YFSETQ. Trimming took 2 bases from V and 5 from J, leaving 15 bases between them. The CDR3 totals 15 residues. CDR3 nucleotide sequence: TGCGCCAGCAGCTTCAATGCTAGCCCAGAAGATACGCAGTATTTT. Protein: CASSFNASPEDTQYF.

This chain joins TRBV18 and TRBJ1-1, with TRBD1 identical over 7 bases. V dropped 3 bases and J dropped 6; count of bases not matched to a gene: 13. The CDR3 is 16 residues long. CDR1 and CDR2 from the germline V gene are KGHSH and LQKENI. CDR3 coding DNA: TGTGCCAGCTCACCCTCCCTGACAGGGAGCGGCGCTGAAGCTTTCTTT. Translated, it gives CASSPSLTGSGAEAFF.

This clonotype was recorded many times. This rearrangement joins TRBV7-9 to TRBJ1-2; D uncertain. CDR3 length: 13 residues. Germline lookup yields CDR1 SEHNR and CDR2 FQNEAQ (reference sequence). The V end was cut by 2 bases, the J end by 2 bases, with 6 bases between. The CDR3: CASSLNGNYGYTF. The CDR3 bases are TGTGCCAGCAGCTTAAACGGGAACTATGGCTACACCTTC.

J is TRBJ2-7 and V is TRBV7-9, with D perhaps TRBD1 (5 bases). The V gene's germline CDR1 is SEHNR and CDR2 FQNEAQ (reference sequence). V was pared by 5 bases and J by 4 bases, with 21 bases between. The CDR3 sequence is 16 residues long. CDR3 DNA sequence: TGTGCCAGCAGCCGTATTACCGTCGAAGGGGATTACGAGCAGTACTTC. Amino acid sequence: CASSRITVEGDYEQYF.

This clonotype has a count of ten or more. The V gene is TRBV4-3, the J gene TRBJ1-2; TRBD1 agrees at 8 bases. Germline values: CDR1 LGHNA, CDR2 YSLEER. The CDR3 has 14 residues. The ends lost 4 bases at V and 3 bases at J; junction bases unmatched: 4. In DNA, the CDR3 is TGCGCCAGCAGCCCTGTACAGGGGGACTATGGCTACACCTTC. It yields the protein CASSPVQGDYGYTF.

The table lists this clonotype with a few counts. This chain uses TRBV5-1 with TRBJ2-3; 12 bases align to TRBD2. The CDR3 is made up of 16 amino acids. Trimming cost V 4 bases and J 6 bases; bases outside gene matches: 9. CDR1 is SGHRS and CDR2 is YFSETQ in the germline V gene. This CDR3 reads CASSPGLAGNTDTQYF. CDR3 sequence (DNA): TGCGCCAGCAGCCCAGGACTAGCGGGGAACACGGATACGCAGTATTTT.

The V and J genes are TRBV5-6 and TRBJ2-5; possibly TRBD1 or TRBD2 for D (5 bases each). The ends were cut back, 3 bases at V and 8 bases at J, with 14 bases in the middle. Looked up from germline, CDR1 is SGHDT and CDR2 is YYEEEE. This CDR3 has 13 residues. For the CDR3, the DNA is TGTGCCAGCAGCTCTGGAACAGGAGGAACCCAGTACTTC. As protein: CASSSGTGGTQYF.

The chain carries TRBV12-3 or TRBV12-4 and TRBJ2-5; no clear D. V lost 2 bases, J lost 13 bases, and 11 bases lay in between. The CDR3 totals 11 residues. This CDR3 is CASSLSGLLYF. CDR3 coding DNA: TGTGCCAGCAGTTTATCCGGGCTGCTGTACTTC.

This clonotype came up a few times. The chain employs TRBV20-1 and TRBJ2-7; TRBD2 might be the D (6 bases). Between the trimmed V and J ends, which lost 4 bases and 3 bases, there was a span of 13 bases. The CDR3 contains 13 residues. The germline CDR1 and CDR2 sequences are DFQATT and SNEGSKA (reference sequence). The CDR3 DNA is TGCAGTGCTATCTGGAGGGGTAACTACGAGCAGTACTTC. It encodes CSAIWRGNYEQYF.

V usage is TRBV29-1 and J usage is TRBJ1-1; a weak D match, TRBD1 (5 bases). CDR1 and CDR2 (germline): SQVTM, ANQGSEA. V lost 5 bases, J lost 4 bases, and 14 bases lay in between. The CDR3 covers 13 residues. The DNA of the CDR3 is TGCAGCGTTCAGACAGACTACGGCACTGAAGCTTTCTTT. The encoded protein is CSVQTDYGTEAFF. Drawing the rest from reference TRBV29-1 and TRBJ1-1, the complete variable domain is SAVISQKPSRDICQRGTSLTIQCQVDSQVTMMFWYRQQPGQSLTLIATANQGSEATYESGFVIDKFPISRPNLTFSTLTVSNMSPEDSSIYLCSVQTDYGTEAFFGQGTRLTVV.

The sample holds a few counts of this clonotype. CDR3 in amino acids: CASRERSYEQYF. CDR3 in DNA: TGTGCCAGCAGGGAAAGATCCTACGAGCAGTACTTC. V and J are TRBV6-2 or TRBV6-3 and TRBJ2-7; D is unclear. This CDR3 is built from 12 residues. From germline, CDR1 is MNHEY and CDR2 SVGEGT. V lost 6 bases to trimming and J lost 1 base, with 7 bases between them.

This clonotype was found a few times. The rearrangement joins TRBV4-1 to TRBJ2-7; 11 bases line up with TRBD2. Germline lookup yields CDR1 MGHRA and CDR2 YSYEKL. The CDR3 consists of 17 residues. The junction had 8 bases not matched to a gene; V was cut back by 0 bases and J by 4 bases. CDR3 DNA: TGCGCCAGCAGCCAAGATGAAGCGACTAGCGGGATTTACGAGCAGTACTTC. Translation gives CASSQDEATSGIYEQYF.

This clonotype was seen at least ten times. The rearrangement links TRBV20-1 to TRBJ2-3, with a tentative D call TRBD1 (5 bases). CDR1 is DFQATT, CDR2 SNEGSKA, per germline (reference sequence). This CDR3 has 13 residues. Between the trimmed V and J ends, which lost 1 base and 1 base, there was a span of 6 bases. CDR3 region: CSARGGGTDTQYF. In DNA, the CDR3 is TGCAGTGCTAGAGGGGGCGGCACAGATACGCAGTATTTT.

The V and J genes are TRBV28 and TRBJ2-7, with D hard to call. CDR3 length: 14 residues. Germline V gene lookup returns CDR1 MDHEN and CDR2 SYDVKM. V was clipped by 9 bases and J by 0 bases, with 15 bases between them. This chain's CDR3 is CASRTPGLSYEQYF. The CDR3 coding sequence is TGTGCCAGTCGGACCCCAGGCCTCTCCTACGAGCAGTACTTC.

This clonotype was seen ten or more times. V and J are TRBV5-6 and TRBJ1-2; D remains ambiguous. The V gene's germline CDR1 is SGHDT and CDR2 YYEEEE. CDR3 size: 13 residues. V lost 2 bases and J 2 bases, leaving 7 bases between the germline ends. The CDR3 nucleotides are TGTGCCAGCAGCTTAGTCGGGAACTATGGCTACACCTTC. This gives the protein CASSLVGNYGYTF.

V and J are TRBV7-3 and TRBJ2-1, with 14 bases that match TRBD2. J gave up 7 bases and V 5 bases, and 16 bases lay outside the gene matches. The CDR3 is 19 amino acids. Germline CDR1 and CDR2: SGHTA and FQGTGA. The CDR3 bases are TGTGCCAGCAGCCCAGGGACTAGCGGGAGAAGAATTAGAGTGAATGAGCAGTTCTTC. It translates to CASSPGTSGRRIRVNEQFF.

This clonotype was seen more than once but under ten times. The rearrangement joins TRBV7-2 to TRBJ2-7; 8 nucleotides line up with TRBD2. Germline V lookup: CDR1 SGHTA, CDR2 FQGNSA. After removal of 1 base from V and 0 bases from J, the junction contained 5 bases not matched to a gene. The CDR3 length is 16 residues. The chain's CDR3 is CASSLDLAGLSYEQYF. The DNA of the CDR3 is TGTGCCAGCAGCTTAGACCTAGCGGGCCTCTCCTACGAGCAGTACTTC.

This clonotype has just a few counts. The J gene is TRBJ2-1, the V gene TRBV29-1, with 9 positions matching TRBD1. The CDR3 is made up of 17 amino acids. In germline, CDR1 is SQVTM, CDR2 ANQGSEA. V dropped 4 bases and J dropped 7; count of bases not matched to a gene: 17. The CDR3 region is CSVGRGYPGQGINEQFF. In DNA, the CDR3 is TGCAGCGTTGGAAGGGGTTACCCGGGACAGGGAATAAATGAGCAGTTCTTC.

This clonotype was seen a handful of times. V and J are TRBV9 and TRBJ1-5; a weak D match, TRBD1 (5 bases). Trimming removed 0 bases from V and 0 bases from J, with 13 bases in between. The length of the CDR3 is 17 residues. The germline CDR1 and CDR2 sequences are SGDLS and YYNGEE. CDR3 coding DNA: TGTGCCAGCAGCGTAGGGGCAGGGACCAATAGCAATCAGCCCCAGCATTTT. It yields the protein CASSVGAGTNSNQPQHF.

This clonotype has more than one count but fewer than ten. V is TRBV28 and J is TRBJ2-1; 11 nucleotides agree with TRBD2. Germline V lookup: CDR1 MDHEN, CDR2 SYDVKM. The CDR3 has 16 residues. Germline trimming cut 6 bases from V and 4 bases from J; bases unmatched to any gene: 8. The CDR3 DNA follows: TGTGCCAGCAGCACGAATAGCGGGAGGGTTTACAATGAGCAGTTCTTC. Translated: CASSTNSGRVYNEQFF.

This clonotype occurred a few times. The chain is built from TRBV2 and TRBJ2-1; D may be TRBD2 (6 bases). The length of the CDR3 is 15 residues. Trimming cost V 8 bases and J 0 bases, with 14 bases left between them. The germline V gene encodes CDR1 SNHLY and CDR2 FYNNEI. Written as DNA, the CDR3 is TGTGCCAGCCGGCTGGCGGGGCGCTCCTACAATGAGCAGTTCTTC. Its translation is CASRLAGRSYNEQFF.

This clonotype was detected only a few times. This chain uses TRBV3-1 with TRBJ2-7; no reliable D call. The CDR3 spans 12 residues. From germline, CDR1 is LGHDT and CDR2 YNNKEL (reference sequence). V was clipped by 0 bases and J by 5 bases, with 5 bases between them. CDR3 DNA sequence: TGTGCCAGCAGCCAAGATATCCACGAGCAGTACTTC. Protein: CASSQDIHEQYF.

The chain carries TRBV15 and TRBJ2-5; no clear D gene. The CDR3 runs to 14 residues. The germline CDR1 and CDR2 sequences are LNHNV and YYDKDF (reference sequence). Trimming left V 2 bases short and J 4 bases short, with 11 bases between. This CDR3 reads CATSRRSRVETQYF. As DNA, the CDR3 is TGTGCCACCAGCAGACGCTCCCGTGTAGAGACCCAGTACTTC. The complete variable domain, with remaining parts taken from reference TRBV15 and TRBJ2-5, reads DAMVIQNPRYQVTQFGKPVTLSCSQTLNHNVMYWYQQKSSQAPKLLFHYYDKDFNNEADTPDNFQSRRPNTSFCFLDIRSPGLGDTAMYLCATSRRSRVETQYFGPGTRLLVL.

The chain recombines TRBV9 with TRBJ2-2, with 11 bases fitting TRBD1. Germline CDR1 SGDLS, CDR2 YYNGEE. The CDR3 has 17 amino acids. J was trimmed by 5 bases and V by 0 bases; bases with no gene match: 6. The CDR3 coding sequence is TGTGCCAGCAGCGTAGGGGTCGGGACAGGGGGAACCGGGGAGCTGTTTTTT. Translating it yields CASSVGVGTGGTGELFF.

The chain's CDR3 is CASSFGTGNYGYTF. The CDR3 DNA is TGTGCCAGCAGTTTCGGCACAGGAAACTATGGCTACACCTTC. The gene calls are TRBV12-3 or TRBV12-4 and TRBJ1-2, with TRBD1 as a possible D gene (5 bases). This CDR3 has 14 residues. Trimming left V 3 bases short and J 2 bases short, with 10 bases between.

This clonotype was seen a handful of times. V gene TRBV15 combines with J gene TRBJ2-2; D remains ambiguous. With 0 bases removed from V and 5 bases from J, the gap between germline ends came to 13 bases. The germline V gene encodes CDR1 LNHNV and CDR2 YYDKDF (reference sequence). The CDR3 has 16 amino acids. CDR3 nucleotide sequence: TGTGCCACCAGCAGAGATTTAGAGCCTGGGACCGGGGAGCTGTTTTTT. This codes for CATSRDLEPGTGELFF.

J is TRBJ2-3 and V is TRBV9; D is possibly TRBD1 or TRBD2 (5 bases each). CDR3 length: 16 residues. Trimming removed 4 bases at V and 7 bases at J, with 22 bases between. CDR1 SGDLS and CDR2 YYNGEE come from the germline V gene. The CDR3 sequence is CASSPYMDSGTNTQYF. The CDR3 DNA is TGTGCCAGCAGCCCCTACATGGACTCTGGGACGAATACGCAGTATTTT.